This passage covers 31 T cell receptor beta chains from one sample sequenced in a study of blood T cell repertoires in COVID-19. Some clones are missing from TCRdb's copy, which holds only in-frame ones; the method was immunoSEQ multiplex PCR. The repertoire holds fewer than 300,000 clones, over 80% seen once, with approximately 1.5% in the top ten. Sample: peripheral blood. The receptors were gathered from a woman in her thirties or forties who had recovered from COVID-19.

CDR3 residues: CASNPDRPYEQYF. The CDR3 DNA reads as TGTGCCAGCAACCCGGACAGACCCTACGAGCAGTACTTC. This chain connects TRBV6-5 to TRBJ2-7; tentatively, D is TRBD1 (6 bases). CDR3 length: 13 amino acids. Germline V gene sequence: CDR1 MNHEY, CDR2 SVGAGI. Trimming took off 7 bases at V and 2 bases at J, with 12 bases between the two ends.

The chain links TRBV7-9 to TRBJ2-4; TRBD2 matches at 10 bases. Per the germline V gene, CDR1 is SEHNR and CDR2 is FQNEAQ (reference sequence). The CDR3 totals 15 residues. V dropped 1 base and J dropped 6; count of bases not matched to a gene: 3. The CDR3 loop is CASSLERGGGNIQYF. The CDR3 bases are TGTGCCAGCAGCTTAGAGCGGGGGGGCGGAAACATTCAGTACTTC.

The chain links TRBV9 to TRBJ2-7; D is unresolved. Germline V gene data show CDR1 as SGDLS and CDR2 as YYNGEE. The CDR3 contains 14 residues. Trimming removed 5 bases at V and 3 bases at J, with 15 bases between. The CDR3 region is CASRAAQSGYEQYF. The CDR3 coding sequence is TGTGCCAGCAGGGCGGCCCAGTCGGGCTACGAGCAGTACTTC.

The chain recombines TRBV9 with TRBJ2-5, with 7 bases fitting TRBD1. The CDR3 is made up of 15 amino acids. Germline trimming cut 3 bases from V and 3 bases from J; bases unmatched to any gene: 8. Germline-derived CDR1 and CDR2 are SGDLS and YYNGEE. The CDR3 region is CASSGTGTAKETQYF. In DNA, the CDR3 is TGTGCCAGCAGCGGAACCGGGACAGCGAAAGAGACCCAGTACTTC. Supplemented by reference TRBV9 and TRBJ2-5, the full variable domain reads DSGVTQTPKHLITATGQRVTLRCSPRSGDLSVYWYQQSLDQGLQFLIQYYNGEERAKGNILERFSAQQFPDLHSELNLSSLELGDSALYFCASSGTGTAKETQYFGPGTRLLVL.

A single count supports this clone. CDR3 sequence reads: CASSQDPRGTGNTIYF. The CDR3 DNA is TGCGCCAGCAGCCAGGACCCCCGGGGGACTGGAAACACCATATATTTT. The chain recombines TRBV4-3 with TRBJ1-3; a possible D gene is TRBD1 (5 bases). Germline assignment: CDR1 LGHNA and CDR2 YSLEER. The CDR3 has 16 amino acids. V lost 3 bases, J lost 2 bases, and 14 bases lay in between.

Written as DNA, the CDR3 is TGTGCCAGCAGCCTATACAGGGGCTCTGGAAACACCATATATTTT. Protein sequence: CASSLYRGSGNTIYF. This chain joins TRBV3-1 (or the pseudogene TRBV3-2) and TRBJ1-3, with TRBD1 identical over 7 bases. The CDR3 extends over 15 amino acids. The germline V gene encodes CDR1 LGHDT and CDR2 YNNKEL (reference sequence). Losses at the gene ends were 4 bases for V and 0 bases for J; bases not matched to a gene: 3.

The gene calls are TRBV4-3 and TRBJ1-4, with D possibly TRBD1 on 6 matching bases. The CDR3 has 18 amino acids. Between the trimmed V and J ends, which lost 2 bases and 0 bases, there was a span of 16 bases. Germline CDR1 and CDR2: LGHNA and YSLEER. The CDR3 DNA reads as TGCGCCAGCAGCCAATACACCGGGACATTCGCAACTAATGAAAAACTGTTTTTT. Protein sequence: CASSQYTGTFATNEKLFF.

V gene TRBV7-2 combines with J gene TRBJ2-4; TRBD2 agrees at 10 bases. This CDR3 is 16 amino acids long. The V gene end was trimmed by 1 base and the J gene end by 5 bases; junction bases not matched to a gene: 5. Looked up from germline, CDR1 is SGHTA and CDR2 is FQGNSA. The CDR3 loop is CASSLGPSGGQNIQYF. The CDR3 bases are TGTGCCAGCAGCTTAGGCCCTAGCGGGGGACAAAACATTCAGTACTTC.

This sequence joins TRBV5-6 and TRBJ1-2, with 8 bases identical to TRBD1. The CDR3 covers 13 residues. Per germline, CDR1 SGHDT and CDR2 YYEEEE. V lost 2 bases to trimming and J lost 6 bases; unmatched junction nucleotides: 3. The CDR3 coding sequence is TGTGCCAGCAGCTTTGGACAGGGTGATGGCTACACCTTC. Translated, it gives CASSFGQGDGYTF.

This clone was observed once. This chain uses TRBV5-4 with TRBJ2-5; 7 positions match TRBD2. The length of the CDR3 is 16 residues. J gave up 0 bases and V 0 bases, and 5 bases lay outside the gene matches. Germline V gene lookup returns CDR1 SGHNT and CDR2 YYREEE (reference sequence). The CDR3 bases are TGTGCCAGCAGCTTGGGACGGGGGGACTACCAAGAGACCCAGTACTTC. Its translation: CASSLGRGDYQETQYF.

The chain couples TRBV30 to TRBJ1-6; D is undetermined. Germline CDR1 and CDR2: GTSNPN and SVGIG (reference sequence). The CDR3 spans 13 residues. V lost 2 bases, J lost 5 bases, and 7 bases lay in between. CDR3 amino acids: CAWSLADNSPLHF. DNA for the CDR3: TGTGCCTGGAGTCTGGCAGATAATTCACCCCTCCACTTT.

CDR3 bases: TGTGCCAGCAGCCCAGAGGGGGCCGGCACTGAAGCTTTCTTT. This encodes CASSPEGAGTEAFF. The chain recombines TRBV5-5 with TRBJ1-1; 7 bases map to TRBD1. This CDR3 comprises 14 residues. Germline V gives CDR1 SGHKS, CDR2 YYEKEE (reference sequence). V gave up 4 bases and J gave up 4 bases; unmatched junction bases: 7.

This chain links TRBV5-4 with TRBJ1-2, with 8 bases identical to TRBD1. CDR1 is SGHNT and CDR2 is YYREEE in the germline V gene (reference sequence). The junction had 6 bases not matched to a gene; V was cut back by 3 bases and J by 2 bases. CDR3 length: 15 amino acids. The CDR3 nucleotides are TGTGCCAGCAGCTCGCCGGGACAGGCCAACTATGGCTACACCTTC. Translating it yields CASSSPGQANYGYTF.

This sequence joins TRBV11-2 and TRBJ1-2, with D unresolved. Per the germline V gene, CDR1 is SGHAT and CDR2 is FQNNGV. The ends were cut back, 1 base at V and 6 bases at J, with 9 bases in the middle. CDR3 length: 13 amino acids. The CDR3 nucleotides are TGTGCCAGCAGCTTAGGAGGGCTGAATGGCTACACCTTC. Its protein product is CASSLGGLNGYTF.

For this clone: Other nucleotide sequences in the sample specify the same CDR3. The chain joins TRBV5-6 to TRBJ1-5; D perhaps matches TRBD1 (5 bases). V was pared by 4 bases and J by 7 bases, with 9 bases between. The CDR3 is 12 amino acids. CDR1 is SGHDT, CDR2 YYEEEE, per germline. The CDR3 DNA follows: TGTGCCAGCAGCGCGGGGGGGCAGCCCCAGCATTTT. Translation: CASSAGGQPQHF.

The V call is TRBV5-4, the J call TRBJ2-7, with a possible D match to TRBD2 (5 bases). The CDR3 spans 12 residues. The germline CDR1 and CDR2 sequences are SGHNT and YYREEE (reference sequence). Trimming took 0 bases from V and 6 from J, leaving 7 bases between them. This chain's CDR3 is CASSLGAGEQYF. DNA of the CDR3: TGTGCCAGCAGCTTGGGGGCGGGCGAGCAGTACTTC.

CDR3 loop: CASSPGTGEGTEAFF. CDR3 bases: TGTGCCAGTAGCCCCGGGACAGGGGAGGGCACTGAAGCTTTCTTT. The chain has TRBV19 and TRBJ1-1; 10 bases are a match to TRBD1. The germline CDR1 and CDR2 sequences are LNHDA and SQIVND (reference sequence). The CDR3 sequence is 15 residues long. The V and J ends lost 6 bases and 4 bases, in that order; junction bases with no gene match: 8.

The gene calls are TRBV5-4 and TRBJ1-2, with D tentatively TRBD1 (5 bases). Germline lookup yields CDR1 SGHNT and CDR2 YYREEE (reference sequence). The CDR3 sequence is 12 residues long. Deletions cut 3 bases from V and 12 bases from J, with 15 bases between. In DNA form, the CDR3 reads TGTGCCAGCAGCTCGCGGACGGACAAAGACACCTTC. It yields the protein CASSSRTDKDTF.

The CDR3 sequence: CASSYDLQETQYF. The CDR3 DNA is TGTGCCAGCAGCTATGACTTACAAGAGACCCAGTACTTC. V usage is TRBV6-5 and J usage is TRBJ2-5; no firm D call. The V end was cut by 6 bases, the J end by 2 bases, with 10 bases between. The CDR3 has 13 amino acids. CDR1 MNHEY and CDR2 SVGAGI come from the germline V gene.

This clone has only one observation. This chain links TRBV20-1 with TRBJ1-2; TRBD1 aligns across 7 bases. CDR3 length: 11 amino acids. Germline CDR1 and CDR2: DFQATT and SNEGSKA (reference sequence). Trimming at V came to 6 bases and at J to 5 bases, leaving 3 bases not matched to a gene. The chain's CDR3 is CSASGGYGYTF. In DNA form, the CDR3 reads TGCAGTGCCTCAGGGGGTTATGGCTACACCTTC.

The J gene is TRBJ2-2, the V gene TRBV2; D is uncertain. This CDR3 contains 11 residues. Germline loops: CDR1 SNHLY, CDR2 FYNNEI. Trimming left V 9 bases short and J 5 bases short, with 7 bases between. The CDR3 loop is CASTETGELFF. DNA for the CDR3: TGTGCCAGTACTGAGACCGGGGAGCTGTTTTTT. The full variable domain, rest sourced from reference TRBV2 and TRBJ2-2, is EPEVTQTPSHQVTQMGQEVILRCVPISNHLYFYWYRQILGQKVEFLVSFYNNEISEKSEIFDDQFSVERPDGSNFTLKIRSTKLEDSAMYFCASTETGELFFGEGSRLTVL.

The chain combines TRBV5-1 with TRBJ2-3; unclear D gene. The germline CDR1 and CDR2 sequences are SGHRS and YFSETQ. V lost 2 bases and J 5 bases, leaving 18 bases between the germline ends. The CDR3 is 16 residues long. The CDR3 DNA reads TGCGCCAGCAGCTTTGAATTACGCAGGTCTGGAGATACGCAGTATTTT. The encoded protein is CASSFELRRSGDTQYF.

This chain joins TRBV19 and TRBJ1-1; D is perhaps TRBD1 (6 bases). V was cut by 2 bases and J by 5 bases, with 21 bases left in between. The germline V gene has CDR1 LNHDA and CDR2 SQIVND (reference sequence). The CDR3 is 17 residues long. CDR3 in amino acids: CASSIYKGQGWATEAFF. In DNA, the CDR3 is TGTGCCAGTAGTATATATAAGGGCCAGGGGTGGGCAACTGAAGCTTTCTTT.

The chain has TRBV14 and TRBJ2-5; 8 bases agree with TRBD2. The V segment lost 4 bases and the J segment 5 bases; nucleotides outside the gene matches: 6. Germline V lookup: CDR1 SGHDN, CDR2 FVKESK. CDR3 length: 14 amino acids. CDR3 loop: CASSLGGAGETQYF. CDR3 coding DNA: TGTGCCAGCAGCCTCGGGGGGGCCGGCGAGACCCAGTACTTC.

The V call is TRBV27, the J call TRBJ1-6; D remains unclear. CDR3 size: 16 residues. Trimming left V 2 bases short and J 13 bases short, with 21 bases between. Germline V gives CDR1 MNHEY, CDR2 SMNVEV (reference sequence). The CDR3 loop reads CASSLGGNPSHFPLHF. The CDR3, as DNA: TGTGCCAGCAGTTTAGGCGGGAATCCATCACATTTTCCCCTCCACTTT.

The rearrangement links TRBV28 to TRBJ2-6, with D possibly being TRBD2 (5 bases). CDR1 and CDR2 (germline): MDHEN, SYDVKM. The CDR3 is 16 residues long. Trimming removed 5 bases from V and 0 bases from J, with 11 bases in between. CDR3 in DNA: TGTGCCAGCAGTCCCGGCGGGTTCTCTGGGGCCAACGTCCTGACTTTC. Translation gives CASSPGGFSGANVLTF.

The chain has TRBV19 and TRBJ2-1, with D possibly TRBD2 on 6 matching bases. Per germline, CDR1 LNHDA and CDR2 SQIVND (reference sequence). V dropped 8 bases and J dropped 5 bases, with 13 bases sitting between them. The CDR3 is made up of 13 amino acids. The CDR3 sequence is CASGGSADNEQFF. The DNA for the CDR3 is TGTGCCAGTGGGGGGTCCGCGGACAATGAGCAGTTCTTC. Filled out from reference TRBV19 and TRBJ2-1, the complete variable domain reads DGGITQSPKYLFRKEGQNVTLSCEQNLNHDAMYWYRQDPGQGLRLIYYSQIVNDFQKGDIAEGYSVSREKKESFPLTVTSAQKNPTAFYLCASGGSADNEQFFGPGTRLTVL.

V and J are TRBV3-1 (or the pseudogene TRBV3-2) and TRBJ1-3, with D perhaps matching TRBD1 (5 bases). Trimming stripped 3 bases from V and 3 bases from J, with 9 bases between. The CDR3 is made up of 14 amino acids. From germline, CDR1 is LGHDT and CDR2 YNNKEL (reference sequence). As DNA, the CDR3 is TGTGCCAGCAGCCATTTGGGGGGTGGAAACACCATATATTTT. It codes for CASSHLGGGNTIYF.

The CDR3 DNA reads as TGTGCCAGCAGCCGGGACAGGGTTAGCACTGAAGCTTTCTTT. Amino acid sequence: CASSRDRVSTEAFF. The chain is built from TRBV7-9 and TRBJ1-1, with 9 positions matching TRBD1. Germline V gene data show CDR1 as SEHNR and CDR2 as FQNEAQ (reference sequence). CDR3 size: 14 residues. V dropped 5 bases and J dropped 4; count of bases not matched to a gene: 5.

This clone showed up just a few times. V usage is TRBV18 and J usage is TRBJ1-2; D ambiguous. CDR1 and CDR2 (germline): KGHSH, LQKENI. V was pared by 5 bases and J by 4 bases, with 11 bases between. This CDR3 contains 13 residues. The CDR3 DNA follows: TGTGCCAGCTCAGAAGGTAGGAGCTATGGCTACACCTTC. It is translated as CASSEGRSYGYTF.

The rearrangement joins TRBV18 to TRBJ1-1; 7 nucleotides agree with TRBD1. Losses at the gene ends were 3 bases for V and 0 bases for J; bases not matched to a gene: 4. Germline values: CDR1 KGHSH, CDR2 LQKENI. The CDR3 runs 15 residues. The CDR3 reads CASSPGDSMNTEAFF. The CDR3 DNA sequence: TGTGCCAGCTCACCGGGGGACAGCATGAACACTGAAGCTTTCTTT.